This T cell receptor beta chain is drawn from a study of shared clonotypes between healthy human individuals. In the study overall: Donors consisted of a couple of women and a few men between 18 and 49.

V trimming: 2 bases; J trimming: 1 base; junction bases outside the gene matches: 6. The CDR3 has 16 amino acids. Per the germline V gene, CDR1 is SGHTA and CDR2 is FQGTGA. Donors were healthy HIV-negative adults without recently reported acute infections or vaccinations. Genomic DNA for unsorted samples, which was extracted with the QIAamp DNA Blood Mini kit, came from around 86 million PBMCs. Source study methods: In the immunoSEQ data, sequences were junction-only and lacked quality scores, so filtering differed. TCRdb's table, derived via immunoSEQ multiplex PCR, lists solely in-frame clones and lacks some. D and trimming come from the DNA, and the V and J calls and clone size come from that table. The data show roughly 500,000 clones, 70% to 85% seen once.

The sequence derives from a woman between 40 and 50 years old in good health. Some clones in this sample may be carry-over from other donors' samples. The sequencing sample was made of PBMCs. The V call is TRBV7-3, the J call TRBJ2-3; 7 positions agree with TRBD2. The CDR3 region is CASSLGGRGGTDTQYF. For the CDR3, the DNA is TGTGCCAGCAGCTTAGGCGGGAGAGGTGGCACAGATACGCAGTATTTT.